Listed below are T cell receptor beta chains from one sample, sequenced in a study of blood T cell repertoires in COVID-19. The assay was immunoSEQ multiplex PCR, and TCRdb's table has in-frame clones only and misses some. In the table there are roughly 160,000 clones, about 80% of which are singletons. Sequenced sample: PBMCs or T cells enriched from blood (not recorded which). These receptors were taken from an older woman who had recovered from COVID-19. The CDR3 runs from the conserved cysteine through the conserved F or W. The D gene is left open where the match is weak. A clone size is listed for some rows: how often the clone was seen (once, few, many), or a class if it is expanded.

j_call: TRBJ2-3
clone_size: NA
v_call: TRBV19
d_call: TRBD2
cdr3_nt: TGTGCCAGTAGTTCATACGAATCGGGGGGGCATACAGATACGCAGTATTTT
cdr3_aa: CASSSYESGGHTDTQYF

j_call: TRBJ2-1
clone_size: NA
v_call: TRBV27
d_call: TRBD2
cdr3_nt: TGTGCCAGCTCCTCGGGGGGGTCATCCAGGTACAATGAGCAGTTCTTC
cdr3_aa: CASSSGGSSRYNEQFF

j_call: TRBJ1-4
clone_size: NA
v_call: TRBV7-2
d_call: NA
cdr3_nt: TGTGCCAGCAGCTTAGCCAGCAGGATCTTTGCAACTAATGAAAAACTGTTTTTT
cdr3_aa: CASSLASRIFATNEKLFF

j_call: TRBJ2-1
clone_size: NA
v_call: TRBV5-8
d_call: TRBD1
cdr3_nt: TGTGCCAGCAGCCTTAGGACAGGGTATGGCAATGAGCAGTTCTTC
cdr3_aa: CASSLRTGYGNEQFF

j_call: TRBJ2-5
clone_size: NA
v_call: TRBV3-1/TRBV3-2
d_call: TRBD2
cdr3_nt: TGTGCCAGCAGCCCGACTAGCGGGGAAGAGACCCAGTACTTC
cdr3_aa: CASSPTSGEETQYF

j_call: TRBJ1-2
clone_size: NA
v_call: TRBV5-4
d_call: TRBD1
cdr3_nt: TGTGCCAGCAGCTTGATTGGGACAGGGTATGGCTACACCTTC
cdr3_aa: CASSLIGTGYGYTF

j_call: TRBJ2-7
clone_size: NA
v_call: TRBV3-1/TRBV3-2
d_call: TRBD2
cdr3_nt: TGTGCCAGCAGCCAACTAGCGGGGGGGCCCTACGAGCAGTACTTC
cdr3_aa: CASSQLAGGPYEQYF

j_call: TRBJ2-3
clone_size: NA
v_call: TRBV5-4
d_call: TRBD2
cdr3_nt: TGTGCCAGCAGGCCAAGCGGGGGGGCAACAGATACGCAGTATTTT
cdr3_aa: CASRPSGGATDTQYF

j_call: TRBJ1-1
clone_size: many
v_call: TRBV6-5
d_call: NA
cdr3_nt: TGTGCCAGCAGTTACCAGACAGGACCCCGTGAGGCTTTCTTT
cdr3_aa: CASSYQTGPREAFF

j_call: TRBJ2-2
clone_size: few
v_call: TRBV27
d_call: NA
cdr3_nt: TGTGCCAGCAGTTTATCAACCAGATGGACCGGGGAGCTGTTTTTT
cdr3_aa: CASSLSTRWTGELFF

j_call: TRBJ2-6
clone_size: NA
v_call: TRBV7-9
d_call: TRBD2
cdr3_nt: TGTGCCAGCAGCAAATCGGCGGGGGGTTCCTCTGGGGCCAACGTCCTGACTTTC
cdr3_aa: CASSKSAGGSSGANVLTF

j_call: TRBJ2-6
clone_size: NA
v_call: TRBV11-2
d_call: NA
cdr3_nt: TGTGCCAGCAGCGGGGCCTCTGGGGCCAACGTCCTGACTTTC
cdr3_aa: CASSGASGANVLTF

j_call: TRBJ1-6
clone_size: few
v_call: TRBV5-1
d_call: TRBD1
cdr3_nt: TGCGCCAGCAGCCCGGGTATGGGGACAGGAGGCTCACCCCTCCACTTT
cdr3_aa: CASSPGMGTGGSPLHF

j_call: TRBJ2-3
clone_size: NA
v_call: TRBV11-2
d_call: NA
cdr3_nt: TGTGCCAGCAGCGGAGAAACACCGGGAGAACTCACAGATACGCAGTATTTT
cdr3_aa: CASSGETPGELTDTQYF

j_call: TRBJ1-2
clone_size: NA
v_call: TRBV2
d_call: NA
cdr3_nt: TGTGCCAGCAGTGAGGACATAGTCTATGGCTACACCTTC
cdr3_aa: CASSEDIVYGYTF

j_call: TRBJ1-4
clone_size: NA
v_call: TRBV5-1
d_call: NA
cdr3_nt: TGCGCCAGCAGACAGTTCCTTAATGAAAAACTGTTTTTT
cdr3_aa: CASRQFLNEKLFF

j_call: TRBJ1-1
clone_size: NA
v_call: TRBV27
d_call: NA
cdr3_nt: TGTGCCAGCAGTTTGTCATGGAACACTGAAGCTTTCTTT
cdr3_aa: CASSLSWNTEAFF

j_call: TRBJ2-6
clone_size: NA
v_call: TRBV24-1
d_call: TRBD1
cdr3_nt: TGTGCCACCAGTGATCGGCCGGGACAGACCCCTGGGGCCAACGTCCTGACTTTC
cdr3_aa: CATSDRPGQTPGANVLTF

j_call: TRBJ1-1
clone_size: NA
v_call: TRBV19
d_call: TRBD1
cdr3_nt: TGTGCCTCCTGGGACAGGGGGGTCACTGAAGCTTTCTTT
cdr3_aa: CASWDRGVTEAFF

j_call: TRBJ1-4
clone_size: NA
v_call: TRBV5-5
d_call: NA
cdr3_nt: TGTGCCAGCAGCTTGGTTCGGGGTCGGGAAAAACTGTTTTTT
cdr3_aa: CASSLVRGREKLFF

j_call: TRBJ2-1
clone_size: NA
v_call: TRBV12-3/TRBV12-4
d_call: TRBD2
cdr3_nt: TGTGCCAGCACGAGCGGGGGGGCCAATGAGCAGTTCTTC
cdr3_aa: CASTSGGANEQFF

j_call: TRBJ1-2
clone_size: NA
v_call: TRBV15
d_call: NA
cdr3_nt: TGTGCCACCAGCAGAGGAGGGGGACACCCGGCGGATGGCTACACCTTC
cdr3_aa: CATSRGGGHPADGYTF

j_call: TRBJ2-7
clone_size: once
v_call: TRBV19
d_call: TRBD1
cdr3_nt: TGTGCCAGTAGTCCTACCCGACAGGGCCACGAGCAGTACTTC
cdr3_aa: CASSPTRQGHEQYF

j_call: TRBJ2-7
clone_size: NA
v_call: TRBV10-3
d_call: NA
cdr3_nt: TGTGCCATCAGTGATCGGGTTAACTACGAGCAGTACTTC
cdr3_aa: CAISDRVNYEQYF

j_call: TRBJ2-2
clone_size: NA
v_call: TRBV5-1
d_call: NA
cdr3_nt: TGCGCCAGCAGCTTGTCAGGGCGGAATAACGGGGAGCTGTTTTTT
cdr3_aa: CASSLSGRNNGELFF

j_call: TRBJ1-6
clone_size: NA
v_call: TRBV6-5
d_call: NA
cdr3_nt: TGTGCCAGCAGTTACGATGGAGGAGATTCACCCCTCCACTTT
cdr3_aa: CASSYDGGDSPLHF

j_call: TRBJ1-1
clone_size: NA
v_call: TRBV12-5
d_call: TRBD1
cdr3_nt: TGTGCTAGTGGACACGGACAGGGCGGCGCTGGGGACACTGAAGCTTTCTTT
cdr3_aa: CASGHGQGGAGDTEAFF

j_call: TRBJ1-4
clone_size: NA
v_call: TRBV3-1/TRBV3-2
d_call: NA
cdr3_nt: TGTGCCAGCAGCCAATGGCAGGGGACTGAAAAACTGTTTTTT
cdr3_aa: CASSQWQGTEKLFF

j_call: TRBJ1-5
clone_size: few
v_call: TRBV7-2
d_call: NA
cdr3_nt: TGTGCCAGCAGCTTAGGGGGGAATTCACAGGGTCTCCAGCATTTT
cdr3_aa: CASSLGGNSQGLQHF

j_call: TRBJ2-1
clone_size: NA
v_call: TRBV11-2
d_call: NA
cdr3_nt: TGTGCCAGCAGCTGGCGGCAGGGGCCCTGGGGGGAGCAGTTCTTC
cdr3_aa: CASSWRQGPWGEQFF

j_call: TRBJ1-1
clone_size: many
v_call: TRBV12-3/TRBV12-4
d_call: TRBD1
cdr3_nt: TGTGCCAGCAGTTTAGACAGGGGTGCTGAAGCTTTCTTT
cdr3_aa: CASSLDRGAEAFF

j_call: TRBJ2-1
clone_size: NA
v_call: TRBV5-1
d_call: NA
cdr3_nt: TGCGCCAGCAGCTTCCCCCGGGACAACGGCAATGAGCAGTTCTTC
cdr3_aa: CASSFPRDNGNEQFF

j_call: TRBJ2-3
clone_size: few
v_call: TRBV5-1
d_call: NA
cdr3_nt: TGCGCCAGCAGCTTGACTAGTACAGATACGCAGTATTTT
cdr3_aa: CASSLTSTDTQYF

j_call: TRBJ2-5
clone_size: NA
v_call: TRBV20-1
d_call: TRBD1
cdr3_nt: TGCAGTGCCGACAGGGGAGAGACCCAGTACTTC
cdr3_aa: CSADRGETQYF

j_call: TRBJ1-1
clone_size: NA
v_call: TRBV12-5
d_call: NA
cdr3_nt: TGTGCTAGTTCCCCCCAGGGGCATTTGAACACTGAAGCTTTCTTT
cdr3_aa: CASSPQGHLNTEAFF

j_call: TRBJ1-5
clone_size: NA
v_call: TRBV7-9
d_call: NA
cdr3_nt: TGTGCCAGCAGCTTATTGACCGGGAGACGTCAGCCCCAGCATTTT
cdr3_aa: CASSLLTGRRQPQHF

j_call: TRBJ1-4
clone_size: NA
v_call: TRBV6-5
d_call: TRBD1
cdr3_nt: TGTGCCAGCAGTTTTGGGACAGGGGATAATGAAAAACTGTTTTTT
cdr3_aa: CASSFGTGDNEKLFF

j_call: TRBJ2-3
clone_size: NA
v_call: TRBV9
d_call: TRBD2
cdr3_nt: TGTGCCAGCAGCGGATGGACTAGCCCAGATACGCAGTATTTT
cdr3_aa: CASSGWTSPDTQYF

j_call: TRBJ2-6
clone_size: NA
v_call: TRBV7-2
d_call: TRBD1
cdr3_nt: TGTGCCAGCAGCTTGGGTACGGGACAGGGCACCGTCCTGACTTTC
cdr3_aa: CASSLGTGQGTVLTF

j_call: TRBJ2-3
clone_size: NA
v_call: TRBV19
d_call: TRBD2
cdr3_nt: TGTGCCAGTAGTACGGTAGCGGGGGGTGCAGATACGCAGTATTTT
cdr3_aa: CASSTVAGGADTQYF

j_call: TRBJ2-7
clone_size: NA
v_call: TRBV10-1
d_call: TRBD1
cdr3_nt: TGCGCCAGCAGTGAACAGGGGGAGCAGTACTTC
cdr3_aa: CASSEQGEQYF

j_call: TRBJ1-2
clone_size: NA
v_call: TRBV18
d_call: NA
cdr3_nt: TGTGCCAGCCAACAAACGACAGGTGACTATGGCTACACCTTC
cdr3_aa: CASQQTTGDYGYTF

j_call: TRBJ1-2
clone_size: NA
v_call: TRBV18
d_call: NA
cdr3_nt: TGTGCCAGCTCCGAGCGGGCGGACCGTGGCTACACCTTC
cdr3_aa: CASSERADRGYTF

j_call: TRBJ2-5
clone_size: NA
v_call: TRBV19
d_call: TRBD2
cdr3_nt: TGTGCCAGTAGTCGGAGGCTAGCGGGGGCCAGCGGCCAAGAGACCCAGTACTTC
cdr3_aa: CASSRRLAGASGQETQYF

j_call: TRBJ1-1
clone_size: NA
v_call: TRBV10-3
d_call: NA
cdr3_nt: TGTGCCATCAGTGAGTACCAGGGATTGGCTTTCTTT
cdr3_aa: CAISEYQGLAFF

j_call: TRBJ1-1
clone_size: NA
v_call: TRBV29-1
d_call: NA
cdr3_nt: TGCAGCGTTTATAACGGCACTGAAGCTTTCTTT
cdr3_aa: CSVYNGTEAFF

j_call: TRBJ2-7
clone_size: NA
v_call: TRBV11-2
d_call: NA
cdr3_nt: TGTGCCAGCAGCGTTGGGCTCGCCGAGCAGTACTTC
cdr3_aa: CASSVGLAEQYF

j_call: TRBJ1-1
clone_size: NA
v_call: TRBV19
d_call: NA
cdr3_nt: TGTGCCAGTAGTCCCGGGACAAAGAACACTGAAGCTTTCTTT
cdr3_aa: CASSPGTKNTEAFF

j_call: TRBJ2-7
clone_size: NA
v_call: TRBV6-5
d_call: TRBD2
cdr3_nt: TGTGCCAGCAGCCCGACCGGGGGGAACGAGCAGTACTTC
cdr3_aa: CASSPTGGNEQYF

j_call: TRBJ2-1
clone_size: NA
v_call: TRBV15
d_call: TRBD1
cdr3_nt: TGTGCCACCAGCACATCAGGGGGTTATGAGCAGTTCTTC
cdr3_aa: CATSTSGGYEQFF

j_call: TRBJ2-1
clone_size: NA
v_call: TRBV27
d_call: NA
cdr3_nt: TGTGCCAGCACCTCCGTGAGCGATGAGCAGTTCTTC
cdr3_aa: CASTSVSDEQFF

j_call: TRBJ1-5
clone_size: NA
v_call: TRBV3-1/TRBV3-2
d_call: TRBD1
cdr3_nt: TGTGCCAGCAGCCAAGGTATTCAGGGGGGTCAGCCCCAGCATTTT
cdr3_aa: CASSQGIQGGQPQHF

j_call: TRBJ2-3
clone_size: few
v_call: TRBV19
d_call: TRBD2
cdr3_nt: TGTGCCAGTAGTACCCTAGCGGGGGCACCAGATACGCAGTATTTT
cdr3_aa: CASSTLAGAPDTQYF

j_call: TRBJ2-2
clone_size: NA
v_call: TRBV10-3
d_call: TRBD2
cdr3_nt: TGTGCCATCAGTGAGGGGGAGGGAACCGGGGAGCTGTTTTTT
cdr3_aa: CAISEGEGTGELFF

j_call: TRBJ2-2
clone_size: NA
v_call: TRBV11-2
d_call: NA
cdr3_nt: TGTGCCAGCAGCTTAGATAGGGTACTAGATGGCGGGGAGCTGTTTTTT
cdr3_aa: CASSLDRVLDGGELFF

j_call: TRBJ1-5
clone_size: few
v_call: TRBV30
d_call: NA
cdr3_nt: TGTGCCTGGAGTGTGACAGGAGTCAATCAGCCCCAGCATTTT
cdr3_aa: CAWSVTGVNQPQHF

j_call: TRBJ2-1
clone_size: NA
v_call: TRBV2
d_call: TRBD2
cdr3_nt: TGTGCCAGCAACCGGGGGGGATCCTACAATGAGCAGTTCTTC
cdr3_aa: CASNRGGSYNEQFF